These T cell receptor beta chains were read from a single sample in a study of shared clonotypes between healthy human individuals. Libraries were prepared by immunoSEQ multiplex PCR; TCRdb keeps only in-frame clonotypes and omits some of them. The sample shows roughly 2,500,000 clones, under 95% of them seen only once. Sequenced input: naive CD4+ T cells from PBMCs. The source of these receptors is a man between 18 and 29 years old in good health. Some clones in this sample may be carry-over from other donors' samples. Both conserved end residues are part of each CDR3. D genes are given only for firm matches. Expanded clones get a size class; other rows say once, few or many, or leave the size out.

length	V	D	J	size	CDR3	DNA
11	TRBV2	NA	TRBJ2-1	NA	CASRGPVEQFF	TGTGCCAGCAGGGGACCTGTTGAGCAGTTCTTC
12	TRBV6-1	NA	TRBJ2-2	NA	CASTYSTGELFF	TGTGCCAGCACCTACTCAACCGGGGAGCTGTTTTTT
11	TRBV7-2	NA	TRBJ1-1	NA	CASSLATEAFF	TGTGCCAGCAGCTTAGCGACTGAAGCTTTCTTT
14	TRBV6-5	NA	TRBJ2-6	NA	CASKRYAGANVLTF	TGTGCCAGCAAGAGGTACGCTGGGGCCAACGTCCTGACTTTC
15	TRBV5-6	NA	TRBJ1-2	NA	CASSLAAGAWYGYTF	TGTGCCAGCAGCTTGGCGGCAGGGGCTTGGTATGGCTACACCTTC
16	TRBV27	NA	TRBJ2-2	NA	CASSLWANANTGELFF	TGTGCCAGCAGTTTATGGGCTAACGCGAACACCGGGGAGCTGTTTTTT
13	TRBV5-1	NA	TRBJ2-3	NA	CASSGESGDTQYF	TGCGCCAGCAGCGGGGAAAGTGGCGATACGCAGTATTTT
17	TRBV9	TRBD1	TRBJ1-1	NA	CASSVEGSDRAVTEAFF	TGTGCCAGCAGCGTAGAGGGTTCGGACAGGGCTGTAACTGAAGCTTTCTTT
16	TRBV25-1	TRBD1	TRBJ2-5	NA	CASSDPGQGERETQYF	TGTGCCAGCAGTGATCCCGGACAGGGGGAAAGAGAGACCCAGTACTTC
17	TRBV7-2	TRBD2	TRBJ2-2	NA	CASSHRWGEGRTGELFF	TGTGCCAGCAGCCATCGTTGGGGGGAGGGGCGCACCGGGGAGCTGTTTTTT
14	TRBV7-6	TRBD1	TRBJ2-3	NA	CASSQTGVADTQYF	TGTGCCAGCAGCCAGACAGGGGTCGCAGATACGCAGTATTTT
16	TRBV5-4	NA	TRBJ2-1	NA	CASSLAGAGSYNEQFF	TGTGCCAGCAGCTTGGCCGGCGCGGGATCCTACAATGAGCAGTTCTTC
13	TRBV7-2	NA	TRBJ1-5	NA	CASSFDRAGAQAF	TGTGCCAGCAGCTTCGATCGGGCCGGGGCCCAGGCTTTT
16	TRBV28	TRBD1	TRBJ2-7	NA	CASQLAWTGPSYEQYF	TGTGCCAGCCAACTCGCCTGGACAGGACCCTCCTACGAGCAGTACTTC
15	TRBV18	TRBD2	TRBJ2-1	NA	CASSPGLAGYNEQFF	TGTGCCAGCTCACCTGGCCTAGCGGGGTACAATGAGCAGTTCTTC
12	TRBV6-1	NA	TRBJ1-1	NA	CAITKRDTEAFF	TGTGCCATCACCAAACGGGACACTGAAGCTTTCTTT
17	TRBV15	NA	TRBJ1-1	NA	CATSRVPLSGLNTEAFF	TGTGCCACCAGCAGAGTTCCTCTTTCAGGGTTGAACACTGAAGCTTTCTTT
15	TRBV5-1	NA	TRBJ1-2	NA	CASSLSGGRGYGYTF	TGCGCCAGCAGCCTCAGCGGGGGTCGGGGCTATGGCTACACCTTC
15	TRBV28	NA	TRBJ2-7	NA	CASPPLGRSSYEQYF	TGTGCCAGCCCGCCGTTAGGCAGGAGCTCCTACGAGCAGTACTTC
14	TRBV7-9	NA	TRBJ2-5	NA	CASSLRTSRETQYF	TGTGCCAGCAGCCTCCGGACCAGCCGTGAGACCCAGTACTTC
14	TRBV6-5	NA	TRBJ2-7	NA	CASSLRSGNYEQYF	TGTGCCAGCAGCCTCCGGTCCGGAAACTACGAGCAGTACTTC
15	TRBV6-5	TRBD1	TRBJ1-4	once	CASSPGTGWGEKLFF	TGTGCCAGCAGTCCGGGGACAGGGTGGGGAGAAAAACTGTTTTTT
13	TRBV5-1	NA	TRBJ2-7	NA	CASSDGQYYEQYF	TGCGCCAGCAGCGATGGACAGTACTACGAGCAGTACTTC
14	TRBV6-5	TRBD1	TRBJ1-2	NA	CASNPGGTSYGYTF	TGTGCCAGCAACCCAGGGGGTACCTCCTATGGCTACACCTTC
12	TRBV29-1	NA	TRBJ2-7	once	CSVGSGSYEQYF	TGCAGCGTTGGTTCAGGGTCCTACGAGCAGTACTTC
13	TRBV6-5	NA	TRBJ1-4	NA	CASSPAGFGKLFF	TGTGCCAGCAGTCCGGCAGGGTTTGGAAAACTGTTTTTT
14	TRBV6-1	TRBD2	TRBJ2-1	NA	CASGVIAGATGQFF	TGTGCCAGCGGGGTAATAGCGGGAGCCACCGGGCAGTTCTTC
13	TRBV9	TRBD1	TRBJ2-1	NA	CASSGTGFNEQFF	TGTGCCAGCAGCGGGACAGGGTTCAATGAGCAGTTCTTC
16	TRBV7-2	NA	TRBJ2-6	NA	CASSSRGRSGANVLTF	TGTGCCAGCAGCTCTCGTGGGAGGTCAGGGGCCAACGTCCTGACTTTC
15	TRBV19	TRBD2	TRBJ2-1	once	CASRKRGRGYNEQFF	TGTGCCAGTCGAAAACGCGGGAGGGGATACAATGAGCAGTTCTTC
13	TRBV6-5	NA	TRBJ2-2	NA	CASSRPPSGELFF	TGTGCCAGCAGCAGACCCCCGAGTGGGGAGCTGTTTTTT
15	TRBV2	NA	TRBJ2-7	NA	CASRPLGDRAYEQYF	TGTGCCAGCAGACCGTTAGGGGACCGAGCCTACGAGCAGTACTTC
14	TRBV28	NA	TRBJ1-1	NA	CASSSTGLNTEAFF	TGTGCCAGCAGTAGCACAGGGTTGAACACTGAAGCTTTCTTT
17	TRBV28	TRBD1	TRBJ1-3	NA	CASSFPPGGNSGNTIYF	TGTGCCAGCAGTTTCCCTCCAGGGGGGAATTCTGGAAACACCATATATTTT
12	TRBV7-9	NA	TRBJ2-7	NA	CASSLDPYEQYF	TGTGCCAGCAGCTTAGACCCCTACGAGCAGTACTTC
15	TRBV5-6	TRBD1	TRBJ2-1	NA	CASSFNRGRYNEQFF	TGTGCCAGCAGCTTCAACAGGGGGCGGTACAATGAGCAGTTCTTC
15	TRBV14	TRBD2	TRBJ2-7	NA	CASSQGSGGFYEQYF	TGTGCCAGCAGCCAAGGCAGCGGGGGGTTCTACGAGCAGTACTTC
13	TRBV7-9	NA	TRBJ1-4	once	CASTRFSNEKLFF	TGTGCCAGCACTCGGTTTTCCAATGAAAAACTGTTTTTT
14	TRBV5-1	NA	TRBJ2-7	NA	CASSLRLRSYEQYF	TGCGCCAGCAGCTTGCGTCTGAGGTCCTACGAGCAGTACTTC
16	TRBV19	TRBD1	TRBJ2-3	NA	CASSIIAGTGEDTQYF	TGTGCCAGTAGTATAATCGCCGGGACAGGGGAAGATACGCAGTATTTT
16	TRBV27	NA	TRBJ1-4	NA	CASSSHGAGDNEKLFF	TGTGCCAGCAGTTCCCACGGGGCAGGGGATAATGAAAAACTGTTTTTT
15	TRBV5-1	TRBD2	TRBJ2-5	NA	CASSRGTSGQETQYF	TGCGCCAGCAGCCGCGGGACTAGCGGCCAAGAGACCCAGTACTTC
15	TRBV4-2	TRBD1	TRBJ1-1	few	CASSQMDRAGTEAFF	TGTGCCAGCAGCCAAATGGACAGGGCAGGCACTGAAGCTTTCTTT
18	TRBV15	TRBD2	TRBJ2-5	NA	CATSRDRGLAVLGETQYF	TGTGCCACCAGCAGAGATCGCGGGCTAGCGGTGCTGGGGGAGACCCAGTACTTC
14	TRBV6-5	TRBD1	TRBJ2-5	NA	CASSPDRVRETQYF	TGTGCCAGCAGTCCTGACAGGGTCCGGGAGACCCAGTACTTC
16	TRBV13	NA	TRBJ2-2	NA	CASRSMGRVGTGELFF	TGTGCCAGCAGGTCCATGGGCCGGGTGGGCACCGGGGAGCTGTTTTTT
14	TRBV5-6	NA	TRBJ2-7	once	CASSLGVPSYEQYF	TGTGCCAGCAGCTTGGGGGTCCCTTCCTACGAGCAGTACTTC
16	TRBV28	NA	TRBJ1-3	NA	CASSPPGTRSGNTIYF	TGTGCCAGCAGTCCCCCCGGGACACGCTCTGGAAACACCATATATTTT
14	TRBV5-1	NA	TRBJ2-2	NA	CASSLGTNTGELFF	TGCGCCAGCAGCTTGGGGACAAACACCGGGGAGCTGTTTTTT
16	TRBV11-2	NA	TRBJ2-2	NA	CASSLVTGRASGELFF	TGTGCCAGCAGCTTAGTCACCGGGAGAGCGTCCGGGGAGCTGTTTTTT
16	TRBV19	NA	TRBJ2-2	NA	CASNPAYPGRTGELFF	TGTGCCAGTAACCCGGCCTACCCCGGGCGCACCGGGGAGCTGTTTTTT
14	TRBV7-2	NA	TRBJ2-5	NA	CASSRLEGWGTQYF	TGTGCCAGCAGTCGGTTAGAGGGGTGGGGGACCCAGTACTTC
13	TRBV5-1	NA	TRBJ1-1	NA	CASSTGGSTEAFF	TGCGCCAGCAGCACGGGGGGTAGCACTGAAGCTTTCTTT
11	TRBV29-1	NA	TRBJ1-1	NA	CSVAHTTEAFF	TGCAGCGTTGCGCACACAACTGAAGCTTTCTTT
14	TRBV6-4	NA	TRBJ2-2	once	CASGTVANTGELFF	TGTGCCAGTGGGACCGTCGCGAACACCGGGGAGCTGTTTTTT